The 9 T cell receptor beta chains in this list originate from one sample, sequenced in a study of early T cells in non-severe SARS-CoV-2 infection. From the 5' RACE reads, TCRdb called clonotypes with MiXCR, one entry per CDR3 protein. Of approximately 29,000 distinct CDR3 sequences in the sample, around 7% were seen once. The sample was whole blood. The receptor set was obtained from an adult who was a healthcare worker with PCR-confirmed SARS-CoV-2 infection or an uninfected control (not recorded which).

This clonotype was seen a handful of times. The CDR3 DNA reads as TGTGCCAGCAGCTTGGGGCCGGGACAGCGCACAGATACGCAGTATTTT. Its protein is CASSLGPGQRTDTQYF. The V and J genes are TRBV5-4 and TRBJ2-3; TRBD1 aligns across 7 bases. Trimming at V came to 0 bases and at J to 1 base, leaving 5 bases not matched to a gene. The CDR3 covers 16 residues. Germline V gene sequence: CDR1 SGHNT, CDR2 YYREEE (reference sequence).

As concerns this clonotype: A much larger clone differs from this one at a single base, so this may be a read error. The J gene is TRBJ2-3, the V gene TRBV28; D might be TRBD1 (6 bases). Germline assignment: CDR1 MDHEN and CDR2 SYDVKM. There are 16 residues in the CDR3. Here the CDR3 reads CACSLARGVPTDTQYF. CDR3 bases: TGTGCCTGCAGTTTGGCCAGGGGAGTTCCCACAGATACGCAGTATTTT.

This clonotype showed up many times. The chain is built from TRBV11-1 and TRBJ2-5; 8 bases align to TRBD1. From germline, CDR1 is SGHAT and CDR2 FQDESV (reference sequence). Trimming took 5 bases from V and 5 from J; bases not matched to a gene: 7. The CDR3 has 14 amino acids. CDR3 amino acids: CASSQGTGWETQYF. The CDR3 coding sequence is TGTGCCAGCAGCCAGGGGACAGGCTGGGAGACCCAGTACTTC.

This clonotype was seen repeatedly, ten times or more. The chain joins TRBV5-1 to TRBJ2-5, with 7 bases that match TRBD1. Germline CDR1 SGHRS, CDR2 YFSETQ. V lost 3 bases to trimming and J lost 0 bases; unmatched junction nucleotides: 5. The CDR3 runs 15 residues. CDR3 sequence: CASSSQGGYQETQYF. The CDR3 DNA follows: TGCGCCAGCAGCTCCCAAGGGGGCTACCAAGAGACCCAGTACTTC.

This clonotype was seen many times. This rearrangement joins TRBV20-1 to TRBJ2-7; possibly TRBD1 for D (6 bases). This CDR3 is 15 amino acids long. The germline V gene has CDR1 DFQATT and CDR2 SNEGSKA (reference sequence). V was clipped by 6 bases and J by 0 bases, with 18 bases between them. This chain's CDR3 is CSAQDSTKSSYEQYF. The CDR3 bases are TGCAGTGCCCAGGACAGCACCAAGAGCTCCTACGAGCAGTACTTC.

This clonotype was picked up many times. This chain joins TRBV28 and TRBJ2-1; D is ambiguous. The germline V gene has CDR1 MDHEN and CDR2 SYDVKM. The CDR3 has 15 amino acids. V was pared by 4 bases and J by 1 base, with 11 bases between. The CDR3 coding sequence is TGTGCCAGCAGTTATTCGATGGGGTCCTACAATGAGCAGTTCTTC. Translated, it gives CASSYSMGSYNEQFF.

This clonotype was counted ten times or more. The rearrangement uses TRBV7-9 and TRBJ2-7; the match to TRBD2 covers 12 bases. The CDR3 length is 15 residues. Germline V gene sequence: CDR1 SEHNR, CDR2 FQNEAQ (reference sequence). The trim removed 5 bases at V and 5 bases at J, leaving 7 bases unmatched. As DNA, the CDR3 is TGTGCCAGCAGCGATACTAGCGGGAGGTCCCACGAGCAGTACTTC. This encodes CASSDTSGRSHEQYF.

This clonotype was recorded many times. The V call is TRBV28, the J call TRBJ1-2, with a tentative D call TRBD1 (6 bases). The CDR3 sequence is 13 residues long. CDR1 and CDR2 (germline): MDHEN, SYDVKM. V shed 6 bases and J shed 5 bases, with 13 bases lying between them. This chain's CDR3 is CASSLPQGYGYTF. CDR3 in DNA: TGTGCCAGCAGCCTTCCACAGGGTTATGGCTACACCTTC.

This clonotype was counted ten times or more. This chain's CDR3 is CASSLGQSTFEAFF. The CDR3 bases are TGTGCCAGCAGCTTGGGACAGTCTACTTTTGAAGCTTTCTTT. The chain is built from TRBV5-5 and TRBJ1-1; a possible D gene is TRBD1 (5 bases). The CDR3 totals 14 residues. The ends were cut back, 0 bases at V and 7 bases at J, with 13 bases in the middle. Germline lookup yields CDR1 SGHKS and CDR2 YYEKEE (reference sequence).